This T cell receptor beta chain was profiled in a study of post-analysis software for immune sequencing data. Findings and limits, study-wide: Among a handful of TRBV segments more frequent in patients than controls were TRBV5-6, TRBV5-1 and TRBV20-1.

The CDR3 consists of 15 residues. The germline gives CDR1 DFQATT, CDR2 SNEGSKA (reference sequence). V shed 0 bases and J shed 0 bases, with 9 bases lying between them. On this clonotype: Antigen specificity is unknown.

Unique molecular identifiers were carried by the TCR beta cDNA libraries. Each CDR3 protein gets one entry after TCRdb re-called the PCR reads with MiXCR. The data show around 200,000 distinct CDR3 sequences, with around 29% seen just once and approximately 3% held by the top ten. The source of this sequence is a girl younger than 18 with multiple sclerosis. The specimen sequenced was blood. The chain uses TRBV20-1 and TRBJ2-1, with D tentatively TRBD2 (5 bases). CDR3 sequence reads: CSARERVFSYNEQFF. The DNA of the CDR3 is TGCAGTGCTAGAGAGCGGGTTTTCTCCTACAATGAGCAGTTCTTC.